This TCR beta chain was found in a study of blood T cells in healthy people across ages. Combining a sample-barcoded 5' primer with a J-beta primer mix, a second PCR ran for roughly 7 to 12 cycles. TCRdb re-called the 5' RACE reads with MiXCR, one entry per CDR3 protein. The repertoire has 450,000 to 700,000 distinct CDR3 sequences, 25% to 30% of them found once; the top ten carry around 20%. A note on this clonotype: This may come from a read error, since a much larger clone is one base off.

The CDR3 has 12 residues. Germline values: CDR1 SGHVS, CDR2 FQNEAQ. This sequence was found in a woman in her sixties or seventies in good health. The source material was blood. The rearrangement uses TRBV7-8 and TRBJ2-1; TRBD2 matches at 12 bases. CDR3 in DNA: TGTGCCAGCAGCTTTGGACTAGCGGGGACGGTCTTC. It encodes CASSFGLAGTVF. Filled out from reference TRBV7-8 and TRBJ2-1, the complete variable domain reads GAGVSQSPRYKVAKRGQDVALRCDPISGHVSLFWYQQALGQGPEFLTYFQNEAQLDKSGLPSDRFFAERPEGSVSTLKIQRTQQEDSAVYLCASSFGLAGTVFGPGTRLTVL.